Listed here is a single TCR beta chain. Its antigen is not identified. Peripheral blood came from all dose cohorts at three timepoints. This entry comes from a study of OX40 agonist ivuxolimab in advanced cancers. Study details: A partial response was reached by three patients: one with hepatocellular carcinoma and two with cutaneous melanoma.

Repertoires were generated with immunoSEQ multiplex PCR, while TCRdb's copy carries only in-frame clones and drops some. The sample holds roughly 50,000 clones, roughly 88% seen once. General observations from the study: At doses 0.1 to 3.0 mg/kg, CD4+ and CD8+ clones expanded. Several nonresponders also turned out to have low normalized T-cell clonal expansion.

This CDR3 is 14 amino acids long. Germline V gene sequence: CDR1 LGHNA, CDR2 YNFKEQ. Trimming cost V 0 bases and J 3 bases, with 8 bases left between them. The chain carries TRBV4-2 and TRBJ1-2; no clear D gene. The source is an adult with an advanced solid tumor such as melanoma, head and neck, liver or kidney cancer. The sample in question was CD4+ or CD8+ T cells sorted from blood, obtained in a trial of the OX40 agonist ivuxolimab. DNA for the CDR3: TGTGCCAGCAGCCAAGAGGGGTTGGACTATGGCTACACCTTC. Translating it yields CASSQEGLDYGYTF.